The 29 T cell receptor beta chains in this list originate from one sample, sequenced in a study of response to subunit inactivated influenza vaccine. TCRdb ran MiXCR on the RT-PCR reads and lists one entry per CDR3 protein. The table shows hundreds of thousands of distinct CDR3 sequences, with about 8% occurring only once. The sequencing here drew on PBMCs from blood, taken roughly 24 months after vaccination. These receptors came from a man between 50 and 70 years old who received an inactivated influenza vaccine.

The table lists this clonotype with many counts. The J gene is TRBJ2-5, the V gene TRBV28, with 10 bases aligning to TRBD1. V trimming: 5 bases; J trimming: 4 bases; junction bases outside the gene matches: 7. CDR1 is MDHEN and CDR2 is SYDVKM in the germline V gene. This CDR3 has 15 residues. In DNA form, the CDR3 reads TGTGCCAGCAGTCGGCGGGACAGGGGACGAGAGACCCAGTACTTC. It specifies CASSRRDRGRETQYF.

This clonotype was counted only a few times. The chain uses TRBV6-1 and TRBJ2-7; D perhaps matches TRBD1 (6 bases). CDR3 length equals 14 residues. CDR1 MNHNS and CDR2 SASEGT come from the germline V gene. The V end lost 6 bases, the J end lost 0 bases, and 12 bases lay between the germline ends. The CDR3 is CASSPGVASYEQYF. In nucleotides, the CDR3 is TGTGCCAGCAGCCCAGGGGTGGCCTCCTACGAGCAGTACTTC.

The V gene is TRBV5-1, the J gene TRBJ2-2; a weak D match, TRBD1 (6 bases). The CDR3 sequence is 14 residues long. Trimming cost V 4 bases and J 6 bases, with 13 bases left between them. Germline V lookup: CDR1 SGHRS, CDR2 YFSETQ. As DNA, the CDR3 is TGCGCCAGCAGCCCAACCCCAGGGGCCGGGGAGCTGTTTTTT. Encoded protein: CASSPTPGAGELFF.

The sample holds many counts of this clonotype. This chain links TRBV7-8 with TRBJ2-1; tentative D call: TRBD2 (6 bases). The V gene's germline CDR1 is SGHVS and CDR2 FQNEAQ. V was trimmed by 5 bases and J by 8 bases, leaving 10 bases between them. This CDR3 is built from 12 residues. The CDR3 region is CASSTGGYEQFF. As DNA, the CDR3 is TGTGCCAGCAGCACCGGAGGGTATGAGCAGTTCTTC. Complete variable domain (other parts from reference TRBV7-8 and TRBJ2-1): GAGVSQSPRYKVAKRGQDVALRCDPISGHVSLFWYQQALGQGPEFLTYFQNEAQLDKSGLPSDRFFAERPEGSVSTLKIQRTQQEDSAVYLCASSTGGYEQFFGPGTRLTVL.

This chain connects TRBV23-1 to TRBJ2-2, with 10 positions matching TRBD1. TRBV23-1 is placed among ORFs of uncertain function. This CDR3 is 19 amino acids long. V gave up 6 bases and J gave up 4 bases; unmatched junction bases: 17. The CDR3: CASSPVPDRGLLATGELFF. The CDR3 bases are TGCGCCAGCAGCCCAGTCCCCGACAGGGGGCTTCTCGCCACCGGGGAGCTGTTTTTT.

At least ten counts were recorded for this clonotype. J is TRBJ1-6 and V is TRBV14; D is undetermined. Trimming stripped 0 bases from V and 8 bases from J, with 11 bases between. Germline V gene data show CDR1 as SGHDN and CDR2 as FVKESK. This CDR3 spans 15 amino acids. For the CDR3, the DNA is TGTGCCAGCAGCCAAGATCAAGGACGACATTCACCCCTCCACTTT. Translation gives CASSQDQGRHSPLHF.

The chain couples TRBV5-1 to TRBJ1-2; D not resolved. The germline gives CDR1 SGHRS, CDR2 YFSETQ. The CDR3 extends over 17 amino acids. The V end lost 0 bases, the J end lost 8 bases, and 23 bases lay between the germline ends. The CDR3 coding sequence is TGCGCCAGCAGCTTGGGTTCTTCAATGTTGCTTCGGGGAGGCTACACCTTC. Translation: CASSLGSSMLLRGGYTF.

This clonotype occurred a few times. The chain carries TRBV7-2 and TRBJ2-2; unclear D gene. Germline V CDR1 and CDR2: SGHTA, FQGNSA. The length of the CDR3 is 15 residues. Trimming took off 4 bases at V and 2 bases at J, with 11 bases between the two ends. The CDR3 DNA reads TGTGCCAGCAGCTCTATGTTCCGTAACACCGGGGAGCTGTTTTTT. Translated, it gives CASSSMFRNTGELFF.

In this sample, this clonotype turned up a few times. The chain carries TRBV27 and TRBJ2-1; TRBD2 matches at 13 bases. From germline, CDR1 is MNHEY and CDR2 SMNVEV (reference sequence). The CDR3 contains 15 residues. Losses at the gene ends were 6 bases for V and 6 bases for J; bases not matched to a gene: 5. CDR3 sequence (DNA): TGTGCCAGCAGCTATACTAGCGGGAGGGCCAATGAGCAGTTCTTC. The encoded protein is CASSYTSGRANEQFF.

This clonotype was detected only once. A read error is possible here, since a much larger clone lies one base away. This chain's CDR3 is CSASWRVGEKLSF. The DNA for the CDR3 is TGCAGTGCTAGTTGGAGGGTAGGGGAAAAACTGTCTTTT. V usage is TRBV20-1 and J usage is TRBJ1-4; perhaps TRBD1 as D (5 bases). This CDR3 spans 13 amino acids. The germline V gene has CDR1 DFQATT and CDR2 SNEGSKA (reference sequence).

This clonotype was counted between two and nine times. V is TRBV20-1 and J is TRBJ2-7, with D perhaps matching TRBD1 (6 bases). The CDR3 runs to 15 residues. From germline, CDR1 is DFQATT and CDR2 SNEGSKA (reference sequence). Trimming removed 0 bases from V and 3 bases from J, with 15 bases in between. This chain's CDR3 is CSARDQRTRGYEQYF. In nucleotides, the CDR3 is TGCAGTGCTAGAGATCAAAGGACCAGGGGCTACGAGCAGTACTTC.

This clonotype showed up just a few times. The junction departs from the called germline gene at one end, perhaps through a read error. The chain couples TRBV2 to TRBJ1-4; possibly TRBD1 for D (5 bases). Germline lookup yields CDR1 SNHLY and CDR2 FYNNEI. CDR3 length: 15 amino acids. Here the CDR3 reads CASSGGDSLNDKLFF. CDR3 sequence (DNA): TGTGCCAGCAGTGGAGGAGACAGCCTAAATGACAAACTGTTTTTT.

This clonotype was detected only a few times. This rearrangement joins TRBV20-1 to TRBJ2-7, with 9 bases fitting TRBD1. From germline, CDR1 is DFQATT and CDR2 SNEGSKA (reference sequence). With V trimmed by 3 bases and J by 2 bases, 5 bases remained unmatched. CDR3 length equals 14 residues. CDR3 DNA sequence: TGCAGTGCTAGCTCCGGGACAGGGCCCTACGAGCAGTACTTC. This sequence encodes CSASSGTGPYEQYF.

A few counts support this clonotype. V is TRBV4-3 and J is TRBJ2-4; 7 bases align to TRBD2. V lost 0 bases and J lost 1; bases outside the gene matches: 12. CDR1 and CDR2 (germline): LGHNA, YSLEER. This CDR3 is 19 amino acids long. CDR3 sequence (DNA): TGCGCCAGCAGCCAAGAGGAGGGCAGGGAGGGTAAGGCCAAAAACATTCAGTACTTC. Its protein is CASSQEEGREGKAKNIQYF.

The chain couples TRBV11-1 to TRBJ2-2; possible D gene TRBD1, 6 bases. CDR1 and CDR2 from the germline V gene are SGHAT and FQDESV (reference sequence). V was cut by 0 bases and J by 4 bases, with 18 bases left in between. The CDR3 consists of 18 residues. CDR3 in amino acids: CASSLAFWAGASTGELFF. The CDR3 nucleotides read TGTGCCAGCAGCTTAGCGTTCTGGGCAGGGGCGAGCACCGGGGAGCTGTTTTTT.

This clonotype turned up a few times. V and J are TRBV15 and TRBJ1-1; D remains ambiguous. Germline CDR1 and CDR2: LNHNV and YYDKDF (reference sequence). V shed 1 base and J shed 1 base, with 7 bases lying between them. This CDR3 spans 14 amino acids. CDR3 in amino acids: CATSRARGNTEAFF. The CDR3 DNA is TGTGCCACCAGCAGAGCACGGGGGAACACTGAAGCTTTCTTT.

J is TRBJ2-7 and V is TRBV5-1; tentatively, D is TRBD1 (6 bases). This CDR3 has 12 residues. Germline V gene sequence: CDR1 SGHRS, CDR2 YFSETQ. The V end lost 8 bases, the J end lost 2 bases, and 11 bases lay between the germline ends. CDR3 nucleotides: TGCGCCAGTGCGGACAGACCCTACGAGCAGTACTTC. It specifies CASADRPYEQYF.

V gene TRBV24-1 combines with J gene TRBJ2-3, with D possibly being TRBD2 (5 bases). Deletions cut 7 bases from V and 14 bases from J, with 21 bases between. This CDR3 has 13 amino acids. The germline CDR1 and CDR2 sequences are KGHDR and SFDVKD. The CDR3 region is CATSHLDFPGRYF. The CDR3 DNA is TGTGCCACCAGCCACTTGGACTTCCCTGGGCGGTATTTT.

Written as DNA, the CDR3 is TGTGCCAGCTCTTCGACTAGCGGGGACTACGAGCAGTACTTC. Translated: CASSSTSGDYEQYF. The gene calls are TRBV18 and TRBJ2-7; TRBD2 aligns across 11 bases. V lost 6 bases to trimming and J lost 3 bases; unmatched junction nucleotides: 4. This CDR3 spans 14 amino acids. Germline V CDR1 and CDR2: KGHSH, LQKENI.

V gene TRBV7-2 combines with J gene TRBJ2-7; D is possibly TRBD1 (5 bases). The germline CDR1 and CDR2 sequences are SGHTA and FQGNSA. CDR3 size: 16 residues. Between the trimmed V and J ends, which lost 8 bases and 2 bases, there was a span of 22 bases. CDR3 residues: CASAPDSLGVTYEQYF. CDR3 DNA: TGTGCCAGCGCTCCCGACAGTCTTGGTGTAACCTACGAGCAGTACTTC.

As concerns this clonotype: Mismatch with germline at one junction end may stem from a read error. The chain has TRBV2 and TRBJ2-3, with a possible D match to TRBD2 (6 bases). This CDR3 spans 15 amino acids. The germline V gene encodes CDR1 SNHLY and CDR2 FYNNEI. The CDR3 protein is CAGSDQRVGTNTQYF. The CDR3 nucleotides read TGTGCCGGCAGTGATCAGCGGGTGGGCACAAATACGCAGTATTTT.

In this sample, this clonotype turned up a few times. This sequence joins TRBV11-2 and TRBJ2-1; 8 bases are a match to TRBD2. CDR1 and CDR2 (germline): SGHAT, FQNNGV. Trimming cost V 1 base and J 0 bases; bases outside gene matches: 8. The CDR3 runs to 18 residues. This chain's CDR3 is CASSLGSISGSSYNEQFF. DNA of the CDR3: TGTGCCAGCAGCTTAGGGTCCATCAGCGGGAGCTCCTACAATGAGCAGTTCTTC.

CDR3 DNA: TGTGCCAGCAGCTTAATTGGGGGGACCGGGGAGCTGTTTTTT. Translating it yields CASSLIGGTGELFF. The rearrangement joins TRBV11-2 to TRBJ2-2, with D possibly TRBD2 on 6 matching bases. Trimming removed 2 bases from V and 5 bases from J, with 9 bases in between. CDR3 length: 14 amino acids. Germline V gives CDR1 SGHAT, CDR2 FQNNGV.

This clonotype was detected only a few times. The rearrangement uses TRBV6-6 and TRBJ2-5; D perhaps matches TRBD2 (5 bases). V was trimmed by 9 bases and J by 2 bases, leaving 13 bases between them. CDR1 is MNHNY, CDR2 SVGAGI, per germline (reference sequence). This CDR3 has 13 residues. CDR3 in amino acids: CASEASSQETQYF. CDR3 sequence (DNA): TGTGCCAGTGAGGCTAGCAGTCAAGAGACCCAGTACTTC.

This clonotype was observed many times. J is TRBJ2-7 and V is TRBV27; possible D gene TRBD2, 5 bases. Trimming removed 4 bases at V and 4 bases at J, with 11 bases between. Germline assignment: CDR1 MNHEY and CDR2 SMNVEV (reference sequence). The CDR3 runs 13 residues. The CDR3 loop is CASSSQAGYEQYF. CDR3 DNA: TGTGCCAGCAGTTCGCAGGCGGGTTACGAGCAGTACTTC.

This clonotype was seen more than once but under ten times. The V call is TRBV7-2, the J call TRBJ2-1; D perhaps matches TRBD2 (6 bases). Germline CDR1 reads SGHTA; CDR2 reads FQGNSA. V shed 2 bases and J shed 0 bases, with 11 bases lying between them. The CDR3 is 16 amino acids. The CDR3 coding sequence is TGTGCCAGCAGCTTATTTTTCGGGAGCTCCTACAATGAGCAGTTCTTC. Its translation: CASSLFFGSSYNEQFF.

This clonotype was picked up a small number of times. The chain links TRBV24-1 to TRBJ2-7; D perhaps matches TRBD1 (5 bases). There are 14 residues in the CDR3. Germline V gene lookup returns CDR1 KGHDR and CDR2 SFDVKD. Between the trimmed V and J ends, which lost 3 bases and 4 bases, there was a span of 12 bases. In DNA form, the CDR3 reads TGTGCCACCAGTGATCCGCCACAGGATTACGAGCAGTACTTC. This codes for CATSDPPQDYEQYF.

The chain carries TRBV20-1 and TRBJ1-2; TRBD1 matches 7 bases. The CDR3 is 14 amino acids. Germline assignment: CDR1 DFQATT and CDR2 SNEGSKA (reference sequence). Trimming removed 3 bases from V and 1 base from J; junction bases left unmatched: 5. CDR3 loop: CSARGTANNYGYTF. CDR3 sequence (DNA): TGCAGTGCTAGGGGGACAGCTAATAACTATGGCTACACCTTC.

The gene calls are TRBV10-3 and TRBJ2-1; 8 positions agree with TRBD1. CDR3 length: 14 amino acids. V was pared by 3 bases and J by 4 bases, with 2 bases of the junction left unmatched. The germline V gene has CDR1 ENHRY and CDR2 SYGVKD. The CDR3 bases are TGTGCCATCAGTGACGGACAGGGATACAATGAGCAGTTCTTC. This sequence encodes CAISDGQGYNEQFF.